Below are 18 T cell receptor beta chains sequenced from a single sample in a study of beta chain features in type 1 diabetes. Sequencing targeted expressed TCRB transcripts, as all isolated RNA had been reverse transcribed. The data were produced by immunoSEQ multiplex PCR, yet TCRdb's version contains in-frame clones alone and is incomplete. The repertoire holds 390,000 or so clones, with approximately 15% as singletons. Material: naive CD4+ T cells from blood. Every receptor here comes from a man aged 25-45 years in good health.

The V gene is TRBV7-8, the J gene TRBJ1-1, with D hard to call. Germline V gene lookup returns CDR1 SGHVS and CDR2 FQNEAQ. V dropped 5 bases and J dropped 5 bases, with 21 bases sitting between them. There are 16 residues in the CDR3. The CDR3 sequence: CASSLLPVDSGTEAFF. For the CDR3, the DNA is TGTGCCAGCAGCCTCCTGCCGGTAGACTCGGGGACTGAAGCTTTCTTT.

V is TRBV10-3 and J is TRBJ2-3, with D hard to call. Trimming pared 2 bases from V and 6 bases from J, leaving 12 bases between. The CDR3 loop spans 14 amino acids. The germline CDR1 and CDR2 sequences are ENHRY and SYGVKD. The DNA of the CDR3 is TGTGCCATCAGTGAGGGGCCGGGTAGCGATACGCAGTATTTT. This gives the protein CAISEGPGSDTQYF.

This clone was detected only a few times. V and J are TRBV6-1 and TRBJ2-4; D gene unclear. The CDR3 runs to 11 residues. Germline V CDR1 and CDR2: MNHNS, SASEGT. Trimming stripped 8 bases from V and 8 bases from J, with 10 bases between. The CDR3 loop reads CASGQKDIQYF. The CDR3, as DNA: TGTGCCAGCGGGCAGAAGGACATTCAGTACTTC.

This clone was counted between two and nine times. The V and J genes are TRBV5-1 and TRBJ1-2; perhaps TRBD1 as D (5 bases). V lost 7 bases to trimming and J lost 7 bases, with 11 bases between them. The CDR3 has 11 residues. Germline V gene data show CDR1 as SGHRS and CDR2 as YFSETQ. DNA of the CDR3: TGCGCCAGCCAGGGAACGGGTGGCTACACCTTC. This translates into CASQGTGGYTF.

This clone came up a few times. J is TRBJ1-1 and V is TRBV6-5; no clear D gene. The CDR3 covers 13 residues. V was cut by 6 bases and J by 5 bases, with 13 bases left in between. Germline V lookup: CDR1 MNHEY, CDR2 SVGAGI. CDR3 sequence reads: CASSRDVATEAFF. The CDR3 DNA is TGTGCCAGCAGCCGCGACGTGGCGACTGAAGCTTTCTTT.

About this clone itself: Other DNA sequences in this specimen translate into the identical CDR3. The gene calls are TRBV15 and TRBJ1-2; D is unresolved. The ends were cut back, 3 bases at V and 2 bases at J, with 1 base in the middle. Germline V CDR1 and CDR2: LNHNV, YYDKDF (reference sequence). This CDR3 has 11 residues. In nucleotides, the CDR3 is TGTGCCACCAGCAGCAACTATGGCTACACCTTC. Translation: CATSSNYGYTF.

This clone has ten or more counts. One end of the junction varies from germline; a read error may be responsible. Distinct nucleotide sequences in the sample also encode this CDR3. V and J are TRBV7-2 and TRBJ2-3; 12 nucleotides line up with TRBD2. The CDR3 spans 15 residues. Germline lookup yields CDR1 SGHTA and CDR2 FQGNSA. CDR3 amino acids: CASSLAGGPTDTQYF. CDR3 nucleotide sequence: TGTGCCAGCAGCCTAGCGGGAGGGCCCACAGATACGCAGTATTTT.

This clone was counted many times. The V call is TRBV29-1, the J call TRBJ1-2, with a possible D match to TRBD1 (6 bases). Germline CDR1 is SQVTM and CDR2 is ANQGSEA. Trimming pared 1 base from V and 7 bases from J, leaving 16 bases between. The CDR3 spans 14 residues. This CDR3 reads CSVEGTTGPGGYTF. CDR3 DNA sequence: TGCAGCGTTGAAGGAACCACAGGGCCCGGTGGCTACACCTTC.

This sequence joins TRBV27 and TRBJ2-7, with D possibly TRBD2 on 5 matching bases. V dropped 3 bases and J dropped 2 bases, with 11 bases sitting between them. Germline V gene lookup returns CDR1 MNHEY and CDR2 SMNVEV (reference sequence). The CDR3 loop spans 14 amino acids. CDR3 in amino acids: CASSFSSSAYEQYV. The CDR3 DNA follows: TGTGCCAGCAGTTTTTCTAGCTCGGCCTACGAGCAGTACGTC.

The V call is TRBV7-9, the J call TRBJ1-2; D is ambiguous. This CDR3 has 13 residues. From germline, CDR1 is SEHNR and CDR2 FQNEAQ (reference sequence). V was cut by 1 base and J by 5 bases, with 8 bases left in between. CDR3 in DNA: TGTGCCAGCAGCTTAGGATCCGTTTATGGCTACACCTTC. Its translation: CASSLGSVYGYTF. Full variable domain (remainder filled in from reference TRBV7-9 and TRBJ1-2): DTGVSQNPRHKITKRGQNVTFRCDPISEHNRLYWYRQTLGQGPEFLTYFQNEAQLEKSRLLSDRFSAERPKGSFSTLEIQRTEQGDSAMYLCASSLGSVYGYTFGSGTRLTVV.

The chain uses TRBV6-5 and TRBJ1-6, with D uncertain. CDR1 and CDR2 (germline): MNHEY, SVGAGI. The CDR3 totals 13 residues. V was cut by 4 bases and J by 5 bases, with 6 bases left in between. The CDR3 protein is CASSSRDNSPLHF. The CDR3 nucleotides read TGTGCCAGCAGTTCAAGGGATAATTCACCCCTCCACTTT.

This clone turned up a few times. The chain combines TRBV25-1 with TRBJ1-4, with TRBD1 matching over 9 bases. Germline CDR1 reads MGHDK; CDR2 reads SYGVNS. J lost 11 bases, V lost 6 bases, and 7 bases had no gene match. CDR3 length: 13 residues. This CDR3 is CASRATGGIKLFF. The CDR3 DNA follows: TGTGCCAGCAGAGCCACAGGGGGCATTAAACTGTTTTTT.

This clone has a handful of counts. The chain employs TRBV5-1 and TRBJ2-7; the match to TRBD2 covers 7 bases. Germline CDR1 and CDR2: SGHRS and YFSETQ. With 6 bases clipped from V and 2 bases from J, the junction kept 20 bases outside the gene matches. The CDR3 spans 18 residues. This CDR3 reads CASISRDATSPVPYEQYV. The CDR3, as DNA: TGCGCCAGCATAAGCAGAGATGCGACTAGCCCCGTCCCCTACGAGCAGTACGTC.

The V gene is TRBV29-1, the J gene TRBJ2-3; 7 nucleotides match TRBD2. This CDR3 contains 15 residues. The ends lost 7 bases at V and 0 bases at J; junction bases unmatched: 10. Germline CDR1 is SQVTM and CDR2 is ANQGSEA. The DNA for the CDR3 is TGCAGCGCACAAAGCGGGACTACTAGCACAGATACGCAGTATTTT. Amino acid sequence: CSAQSGTTSTDTQYF.

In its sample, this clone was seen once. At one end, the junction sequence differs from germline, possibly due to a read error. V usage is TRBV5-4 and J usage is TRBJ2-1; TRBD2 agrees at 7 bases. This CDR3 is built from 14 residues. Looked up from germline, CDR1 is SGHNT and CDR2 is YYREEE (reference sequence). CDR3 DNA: TGTGCCAGCAAGCGGGACTTCTCCAACAATGAGCAGTTCTTC. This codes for CASKRDFSNNEQFF.

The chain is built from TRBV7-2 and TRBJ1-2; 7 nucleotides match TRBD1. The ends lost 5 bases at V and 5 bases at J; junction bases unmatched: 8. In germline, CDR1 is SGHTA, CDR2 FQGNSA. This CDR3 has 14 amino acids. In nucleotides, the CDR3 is TGTGCCAGCAGCCCCGGACAGGCGCGATATGGCTACACCTTC. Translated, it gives CASSPGQARYGYTF.

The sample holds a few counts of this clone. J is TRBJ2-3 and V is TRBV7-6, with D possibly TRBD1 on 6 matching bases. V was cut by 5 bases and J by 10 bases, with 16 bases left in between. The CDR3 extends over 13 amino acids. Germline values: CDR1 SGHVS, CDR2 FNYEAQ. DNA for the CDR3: TGTGCCAGCAGCCAGAGGGTGCAGGGGCCGCAGTATTTT. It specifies CASSQRVQGPQYF.

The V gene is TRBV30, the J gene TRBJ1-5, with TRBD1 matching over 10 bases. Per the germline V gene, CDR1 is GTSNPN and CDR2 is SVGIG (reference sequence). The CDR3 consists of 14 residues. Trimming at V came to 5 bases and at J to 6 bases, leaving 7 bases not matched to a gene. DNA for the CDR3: TGTGCCTGGGCTCGGGACAGGGGCGGTCAGCCCCAGCATTTT. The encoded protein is CAWARDRGGQPQHF.